These T cell receptor beta chains were read from a single sample in a study of shared clonotypes between healthy human individuals. Repertoires were generated with immunoSEQ multiplex PCR, while TCRdb's copy carries only in-frame clones and drops some. This table has 2 million to 3 million clones, over 85% appearing once. The sample comprised naive CD4+ T cells from PBMCs. All receptors come from a man between 18 and 29 years old in good health. Some clones in this sample may be carry-over from other donors' samples. Each CDR3 is given with its conserved first and last residue. The order of the fields is V gene, CDR3 length, J gene, D gene, CDR3 DNA, CDR3 protein. D genes are given only for firm matches.

V: TRBV27; length: 16; J: TRBJ2-4; D: TRBD1; DNA: TGTGCCAGCAGTCCCACCGGGACAGGGGCCAAAAACATTCAGTACTTC; CDR3: CASSPTGTGAKNIQYF
V: TRBV19; length: 14; J: TRBJ1-5; D: .; DNA: TGTGCCAGTAGTATAGAAAGGACGCTAGGGCCCCAGCATTTT; CDR3: CASSIERTLGPQHF
V: TRBV28; length: 16; J: TRBJ1-5; D: .; DNA: TGTGCCAGCAGCCCTGGGACACCCTATAGCAATCAGCCCCAGCATTTT; CDR3: CASSPGTPYSNQPQHF
V: TRBV27; length: 14; J: TRBJ2-7; D: .; DNA: TGTGCCAGCAGTTCAATACTCGCCTCCTACGAGCAGTACTTC; CDR3: CASSSILASYEQYF
V: TRBV5-4; length: 16; J: TRBJ1-2; D: .; DNA: TGTGCCAGCAGCTTTCCACGGGAGGGCCCGGGAGTTGGCTACACCTTC; CDR3: CASSFPREGPGVGYTF
V: TRBV30; length: 14; J: TRBJ2-1; D: .; DNA: TGTGCCTGGACTCCGAGACTAGTTCTTAATGAGCAGTTCTTC; CDR3: CAWTPRLVLNEQFF
V: TRBV29-1; length: 12; J: TRBJ2-5; D: .; DNA: TGCAGCGTTGAACGGGCGGAAGAGACCCAGTACTTC; CDR3: CSVERAEETQYF
V: TRBV6-1; length: 13; J: TRBJ1-6; D: .; DNA: TGTGCCAGCAGTGAAGTGGGTAATTCACCCCTCCACTTT; CDR3: CASSEVGNSPLHF
V: TRBV18; length: 15; J: TRBJ1-1; D: .; DNA: TGTGCCAGCTCACCATCGATAGCCATGAACACTGAAGCTTTCTTT; CDR3: CASSPSIAMNTEAFF
V: TRBV11-2; length: 15; J: TRBJ1-2; D: TRBD1; DNA: TGTGCCAGCAGCTTAGATTCCACAGGGGAGTATGGCTACACCTTC; CDR3: CASSLDSTGEYGYTF
V: TRBV2; length: 15; J: TRBJ1-5; D: .; DNA: TGTGCCAGCAGTGGGTATACGGGGGGAGGTCAGCCCCAGCATTTT; CDR3: CASSGYTGGGQPQHF
V: TRBV4-2; length: 19; J: TRBJ2-1; D: TRBD1; DNA: TGTGCCAGCAGCCAAGATGTGGGGACAGGGTCCCCTCATAGCAATGAGCAGTTCTTC; CDR3: CASSQDVGTGSPHSNEQFF
V: TRBV6-1; length: 15; J: TRBJ2-3; D: TRBD2; DNA: TGTGCCAGCAGTTTAGCGGGAGGGCTCAGCGATACGCAGTATTTT; CDR3: CASSLAGGLSDTQYF
V: TRBV5-1; length: 15; J: TRBJ2-7; D: TRBD2; DNA: TGCGCCAGCAGCTCGCTTGTGGGAGGGCAGTACGAGCAGTACTTC; CDR3: CASSSLVGGQYEQYF
V: TRBV28; length: 13; J: TRBJ2-3; D: .; DNA: TGTGCCAGCAGGTCGGAGCTTAAAGATACGCAGTATTTT; CDR3: CASRSELKDTQYF